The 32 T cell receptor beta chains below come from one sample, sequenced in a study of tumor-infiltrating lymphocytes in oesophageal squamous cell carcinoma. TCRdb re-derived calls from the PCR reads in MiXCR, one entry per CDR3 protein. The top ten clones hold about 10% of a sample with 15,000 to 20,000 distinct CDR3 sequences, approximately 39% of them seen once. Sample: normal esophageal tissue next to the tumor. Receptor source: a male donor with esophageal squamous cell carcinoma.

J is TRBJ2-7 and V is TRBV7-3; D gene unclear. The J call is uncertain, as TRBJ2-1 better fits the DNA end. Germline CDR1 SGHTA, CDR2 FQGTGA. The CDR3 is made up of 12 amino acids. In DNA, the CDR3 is TGTGCCAGCAGCTTAACCAGAAATGAGCAGTTCTTC. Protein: CASSLTRNEQFF.

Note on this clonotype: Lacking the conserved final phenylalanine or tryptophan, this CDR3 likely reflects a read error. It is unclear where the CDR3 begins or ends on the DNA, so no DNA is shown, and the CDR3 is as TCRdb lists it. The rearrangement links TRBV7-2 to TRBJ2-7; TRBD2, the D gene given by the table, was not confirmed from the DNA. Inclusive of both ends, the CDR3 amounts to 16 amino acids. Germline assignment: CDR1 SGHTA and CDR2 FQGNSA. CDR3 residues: CASSLVAGGLEQYFGS.

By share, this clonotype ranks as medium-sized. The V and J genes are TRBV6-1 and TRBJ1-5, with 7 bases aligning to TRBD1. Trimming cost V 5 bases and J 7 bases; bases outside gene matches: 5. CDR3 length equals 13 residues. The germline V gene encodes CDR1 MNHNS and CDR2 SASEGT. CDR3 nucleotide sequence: TGTGCCAGCAGTAATACAGGGGACCAGCCCCAGCATTTT. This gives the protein CASSNTGDQPQHF.

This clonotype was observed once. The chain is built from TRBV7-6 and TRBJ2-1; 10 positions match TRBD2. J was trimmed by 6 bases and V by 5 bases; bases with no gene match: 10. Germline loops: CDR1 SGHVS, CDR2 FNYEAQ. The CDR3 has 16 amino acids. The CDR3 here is CASSPSPSGSLNEQFF. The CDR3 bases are TGTGCCAGCAGCCCTAGCCCTAGCGGGAGCCTCAATGAGCAGTTCTTC.

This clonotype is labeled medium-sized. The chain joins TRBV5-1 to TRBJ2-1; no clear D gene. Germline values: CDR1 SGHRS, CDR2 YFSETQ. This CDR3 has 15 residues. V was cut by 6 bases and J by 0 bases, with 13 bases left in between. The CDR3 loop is CASTPVKSSYNEQFF. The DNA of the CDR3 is TGCGCCAGCACCCCGGTGAAGAGCTCCTACAATGAGCAGTTCTTC.

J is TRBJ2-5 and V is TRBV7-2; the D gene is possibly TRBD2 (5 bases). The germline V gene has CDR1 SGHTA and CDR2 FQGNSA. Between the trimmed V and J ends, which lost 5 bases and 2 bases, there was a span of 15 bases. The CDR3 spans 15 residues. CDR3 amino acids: CASSLQRGAQETQYF. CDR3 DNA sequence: TGTGCCAGCAGCCTCCAACGGGGTGCTCAAGAGACCCAGTACTTC.

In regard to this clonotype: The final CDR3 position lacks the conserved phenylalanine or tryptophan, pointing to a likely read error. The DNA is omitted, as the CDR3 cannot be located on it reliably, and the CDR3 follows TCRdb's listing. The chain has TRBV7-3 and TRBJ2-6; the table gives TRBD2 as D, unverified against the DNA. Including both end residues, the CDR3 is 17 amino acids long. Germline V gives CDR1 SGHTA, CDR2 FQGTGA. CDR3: CASSQGATGPYEQYFGA.

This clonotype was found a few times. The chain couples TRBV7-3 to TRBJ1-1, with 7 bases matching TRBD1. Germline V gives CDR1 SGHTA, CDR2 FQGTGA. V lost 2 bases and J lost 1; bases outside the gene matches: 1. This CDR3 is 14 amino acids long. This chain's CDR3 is CASSLGTENTEAFF. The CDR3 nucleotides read TGTGCCAGCAGCTTAGGGACAGAGAACACTGAAGCTTTCTTT.

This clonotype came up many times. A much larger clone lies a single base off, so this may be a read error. Here the CDR3 reads CASSAGQGAISEQYF. Written as DNA, the CDR3 is TGTGCCAGCAGCGCCGGACAGGGGGCGATCTCTGAGCAGTACTTC. The gene calls are TRBV7-3 and TRBJ2-5, with 11 bases that match TRBD1. Trimming took 5 bases from V and 11 from J; bases not matched to a gene: 13. Germline CDR1 SGHTA, CDR2 FQGTGA. This CDR3 region has 15 residues.

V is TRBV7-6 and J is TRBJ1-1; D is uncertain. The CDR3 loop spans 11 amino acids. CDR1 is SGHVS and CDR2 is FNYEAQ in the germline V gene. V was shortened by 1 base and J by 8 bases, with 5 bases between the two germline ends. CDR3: CASSLDREAFF. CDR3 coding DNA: TGTGCCAGCAGCTTAGACAGAGAAGCTTTCTTT.

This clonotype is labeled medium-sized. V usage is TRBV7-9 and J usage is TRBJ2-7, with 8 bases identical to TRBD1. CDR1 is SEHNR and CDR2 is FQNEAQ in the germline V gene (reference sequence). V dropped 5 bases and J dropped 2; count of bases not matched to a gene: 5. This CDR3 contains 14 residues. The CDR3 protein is CASSDRGNPYEQYF. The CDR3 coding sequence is TGTGCCAGCAGCGACAGGGGAAACCCCTACGAGCAGTACTTC.

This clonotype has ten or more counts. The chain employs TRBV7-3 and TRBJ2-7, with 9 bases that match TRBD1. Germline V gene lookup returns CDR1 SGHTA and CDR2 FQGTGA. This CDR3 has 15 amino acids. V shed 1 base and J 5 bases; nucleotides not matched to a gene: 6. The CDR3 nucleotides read TGTGCCAGCAGCTTAAACTGGGGACAGGGAAACGAGCAGTACTTC. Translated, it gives CASSLNWGQGNEQYF. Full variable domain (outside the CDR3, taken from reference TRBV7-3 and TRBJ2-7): GAGVSQTPSNKVTEKGKYVELRCDPISGHTALYWYRQSLGQGPEFLIYFQGTGAADDSGLPNDRFFAVRPEGSVSTLKIQRTERGDSAVYLCASSLNWGQGNEQYFGPGTRLTVT.

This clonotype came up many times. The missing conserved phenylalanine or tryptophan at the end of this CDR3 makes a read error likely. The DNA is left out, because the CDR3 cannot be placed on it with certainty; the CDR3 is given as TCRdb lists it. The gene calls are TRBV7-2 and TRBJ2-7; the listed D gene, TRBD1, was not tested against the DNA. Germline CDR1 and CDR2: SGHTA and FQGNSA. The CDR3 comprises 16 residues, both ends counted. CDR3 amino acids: CASSVRDSNYGYTFGS.

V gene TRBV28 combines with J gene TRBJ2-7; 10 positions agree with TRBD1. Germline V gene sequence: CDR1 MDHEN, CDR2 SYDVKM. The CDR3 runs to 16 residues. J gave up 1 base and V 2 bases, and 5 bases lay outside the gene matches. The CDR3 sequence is CASSLPGTGDSYEQYF. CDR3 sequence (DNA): TGTGCCAGCAGTTTACCCGGGACAGGGGATTCCTACGAGCAGTACTTC.

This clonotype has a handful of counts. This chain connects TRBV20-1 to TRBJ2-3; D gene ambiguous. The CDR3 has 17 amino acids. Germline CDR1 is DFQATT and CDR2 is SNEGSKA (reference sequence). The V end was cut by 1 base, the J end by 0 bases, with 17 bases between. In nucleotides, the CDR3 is TGCAGTGCTAGAGGGTGGGGAAACGGGTCTAGCACAGATACGCAGTATTTT. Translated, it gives CSARGWGNGSSTDTQYF.

CDR3 in amino acids: CASSLPPGQGLSGANVLTF. As DNA, the CDR3 is TGTGCCAGCAGTTTACCACCGGGACAGGGGCTATCTGGGGCCAACGTCCTGACTTTC. The rearrangement joins TRBV28 to TRBJ2-6; 10 positions match TRBD1. The germline V gene has CDR1 MDHEN and CDR2 SYDVKM. The CDR3 is made up of 19 amino acids. The junction had 8 bases not matched to a gene; V was cut back by 2 bases and J by 1 base.

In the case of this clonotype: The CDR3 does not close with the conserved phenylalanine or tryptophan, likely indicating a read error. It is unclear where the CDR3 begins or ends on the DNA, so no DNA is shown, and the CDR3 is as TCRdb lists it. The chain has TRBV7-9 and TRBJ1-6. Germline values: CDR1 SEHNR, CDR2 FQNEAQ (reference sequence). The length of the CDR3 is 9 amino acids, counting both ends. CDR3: CASSPAAGV.

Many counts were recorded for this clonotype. CDR3 sequence (DNA): TGTGCCAGCAGACTAGAGAACTCCTACGAGCAGTACTTC. Translation: CASRLENSYEQYF. The V and J genes are TRBV12-3 or TRBV12-4 and TRBJ2-7; TRBD2 might be the D (5 bases). The V end lost 6 bases, the J end lost 0 bases, and 9 bases lay between the germline ends. The CDR3 spans 13 residues.

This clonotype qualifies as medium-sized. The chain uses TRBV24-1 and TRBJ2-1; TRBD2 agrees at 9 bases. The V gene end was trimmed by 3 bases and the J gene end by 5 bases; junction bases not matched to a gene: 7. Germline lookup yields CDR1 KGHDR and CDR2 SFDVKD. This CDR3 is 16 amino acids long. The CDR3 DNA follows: TGTGCCACCAGTGATCCGGTCGTAGCGGGAGACAATGAGCAGTTCTTC. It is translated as CATSDPVVAGDNEQFF.

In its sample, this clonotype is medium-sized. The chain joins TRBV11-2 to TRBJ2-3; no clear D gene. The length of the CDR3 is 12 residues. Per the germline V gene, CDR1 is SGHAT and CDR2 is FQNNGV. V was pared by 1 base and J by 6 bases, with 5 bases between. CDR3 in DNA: TGTGCCAGCAGCTTAGGAGGTGATACGCAGTATTTT. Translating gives CASSLGGDTQYF.

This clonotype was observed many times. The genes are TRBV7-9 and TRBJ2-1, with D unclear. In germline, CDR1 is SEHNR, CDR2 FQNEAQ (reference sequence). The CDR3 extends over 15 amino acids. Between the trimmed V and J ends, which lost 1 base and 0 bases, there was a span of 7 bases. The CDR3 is CASSLDGASYNEQFF. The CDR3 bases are TGTGCCAGCAGCTTAGACGGAGCCTCCTACAATGAGCAGTTCTTC.

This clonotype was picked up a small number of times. The CDR3 DNA sequence: TGTGCCAGCAGTTTGAGGACAGGGAGCTCCTACGAGCAGTACTTC. Its translation is CASSLRTGSSYEQYF. The V and J genes are TRBV6-1 and TRBJ2-5; 8 nucleotides match TRBD1. The J call is uncertain, as TRBJ2-7 better fits the DNA end. The CDR3 has 15 amino acids. Germline loops: CDR1 MNHNS, CDR2 SASEGT.

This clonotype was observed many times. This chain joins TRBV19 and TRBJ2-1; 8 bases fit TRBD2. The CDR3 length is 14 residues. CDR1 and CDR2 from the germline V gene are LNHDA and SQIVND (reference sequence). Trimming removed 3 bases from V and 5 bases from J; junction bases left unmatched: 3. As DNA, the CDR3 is TGTGCCAGTAGTATTCTAGCGGGTAACAATGAGCAGTTCTTC. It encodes CASSILAGNNEQFF.

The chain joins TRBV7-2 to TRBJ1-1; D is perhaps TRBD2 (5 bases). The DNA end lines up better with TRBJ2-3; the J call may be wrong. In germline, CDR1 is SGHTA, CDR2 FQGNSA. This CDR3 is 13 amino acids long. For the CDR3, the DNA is TGTGCCAGCAGTCGGGGTTTTTTGAACGAGCAGTATTTT. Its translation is CASSRGFLNEQYF.

The CDR3 here is CSAIGSTDTQYF. CDR3 nucleotide sequence: TGCAGTGCTATCGGGAGCACAGATACGCAGTATTTT. V gene TRBV20-1 combines with J gene TRBJ2-3; D gene uncertain. Deletions cut 4 bases from V and 0 bases from J, with 5 bases between. This CDR3 has 12 residues. Germline-derived CDR1 and CDR2 are DFQATT and SNEGSKA (reference sequence).

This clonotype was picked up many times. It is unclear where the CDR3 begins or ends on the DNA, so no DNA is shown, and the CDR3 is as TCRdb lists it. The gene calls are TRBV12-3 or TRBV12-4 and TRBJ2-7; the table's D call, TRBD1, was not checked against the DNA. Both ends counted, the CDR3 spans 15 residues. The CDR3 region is CASSTSTVFSYEQYF.

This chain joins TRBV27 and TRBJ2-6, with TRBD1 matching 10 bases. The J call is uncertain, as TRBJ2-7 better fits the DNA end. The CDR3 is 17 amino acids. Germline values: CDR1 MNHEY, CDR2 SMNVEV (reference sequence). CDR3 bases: TGTGCCAGCAGTTTAAACCCCCCGGGGACAGGGGCATACGAGCAGTACTTC. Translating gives CASSLNPPGTGAYEQYF.

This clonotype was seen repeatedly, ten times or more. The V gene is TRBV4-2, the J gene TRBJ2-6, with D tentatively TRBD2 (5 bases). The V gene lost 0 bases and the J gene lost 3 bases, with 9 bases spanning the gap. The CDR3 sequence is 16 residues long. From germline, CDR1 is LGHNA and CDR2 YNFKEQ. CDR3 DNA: TGTGCCAGCAGCCAAGACCCCGGGGATGGGGCCAACGTCCTGACTTTC. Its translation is CASSQDPGDGANVLTF.

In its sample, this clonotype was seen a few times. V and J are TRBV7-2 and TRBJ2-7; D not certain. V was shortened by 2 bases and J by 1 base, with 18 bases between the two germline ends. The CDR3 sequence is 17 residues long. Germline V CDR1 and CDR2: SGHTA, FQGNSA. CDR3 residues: CASSLLTAAFSSYEQYF. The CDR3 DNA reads TGTGCCAGCAGCTTACTGACGGCGGCCTTTTCATCCTACGAGCAGTACTTC.

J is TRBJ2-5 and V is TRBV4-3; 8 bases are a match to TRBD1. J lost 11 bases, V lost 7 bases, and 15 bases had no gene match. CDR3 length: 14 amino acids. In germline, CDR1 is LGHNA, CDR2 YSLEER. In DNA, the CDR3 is TGCGCCAGCACTATCCGCACAGGGGGTCATGAGCAGTACTTC. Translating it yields CASTIRTGGHEQYF.

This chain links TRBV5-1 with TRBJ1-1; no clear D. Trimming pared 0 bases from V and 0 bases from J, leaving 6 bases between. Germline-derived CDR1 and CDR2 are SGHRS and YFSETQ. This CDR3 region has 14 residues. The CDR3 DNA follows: TGCGCCAGCAGCTTGGTCAGCCTGAACACTGAAGCTTTCTTT. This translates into CASSLVSLNTEAFF. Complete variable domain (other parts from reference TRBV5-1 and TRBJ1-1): KAGVTQTPRYLIKTRGQQVTLSCSPISGHRSVSWYQQTPGQGLQFLFEYFSETQRNKGNFPGRFSGRQFSNSRSEMNVSTLELGDSALYLCASSLVSLNTEAFFGQGTRLTVV.

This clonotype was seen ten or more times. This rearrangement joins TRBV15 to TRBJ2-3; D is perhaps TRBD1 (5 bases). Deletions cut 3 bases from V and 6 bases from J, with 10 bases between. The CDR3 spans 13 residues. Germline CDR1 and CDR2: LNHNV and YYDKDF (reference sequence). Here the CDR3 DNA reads TGTGCCACCAGCAGCAGGGTGAGGGATACGCAGTATTTT. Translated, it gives CATSSRVRDTQYF.